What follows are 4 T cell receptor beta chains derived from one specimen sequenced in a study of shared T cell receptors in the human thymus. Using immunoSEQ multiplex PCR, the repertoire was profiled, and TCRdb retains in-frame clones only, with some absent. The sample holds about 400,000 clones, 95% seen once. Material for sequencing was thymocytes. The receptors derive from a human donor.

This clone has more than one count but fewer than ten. The CDR3 loop is CASSLREPNYGYTF. In DNA, the CDR3 is TGTGCCAGCAGCTTACGAGAGCCTAACTATGGCTACACCTTC. V is TRBV11-2 and J is TRBJ1-2, with D unresolved. The V end lost 2 bases, the J end lost 0 bases, and 7 bases lay between the germline ends. Germline CDR1 reads SGHAT; CDR2 reads FQNNGV. This CDR3 is 14 amino acids long.

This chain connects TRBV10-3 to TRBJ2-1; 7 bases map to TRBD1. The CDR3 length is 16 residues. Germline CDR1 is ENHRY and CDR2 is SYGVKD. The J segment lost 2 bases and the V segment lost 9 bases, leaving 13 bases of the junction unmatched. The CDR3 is CAIRIEQGIAYNEQFF. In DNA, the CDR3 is TGTGCCATTAGGATCGAACAGGGGATTGCCTACAATGAGCAGTTCTTC.

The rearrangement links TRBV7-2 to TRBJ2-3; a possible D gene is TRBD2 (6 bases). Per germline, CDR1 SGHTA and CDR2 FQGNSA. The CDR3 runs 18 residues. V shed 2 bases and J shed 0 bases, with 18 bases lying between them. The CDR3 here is CASSLHEAGPSSTDTQYF. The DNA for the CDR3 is TGTGCCAGCAGCTTACACGAGGCGGGACCCTCCAGCACAGATACGCAGTATTTT.

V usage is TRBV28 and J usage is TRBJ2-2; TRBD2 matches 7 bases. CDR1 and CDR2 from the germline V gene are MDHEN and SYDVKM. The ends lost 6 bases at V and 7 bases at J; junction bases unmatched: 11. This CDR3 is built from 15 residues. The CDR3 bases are TGTGCCAGCAGCCGCCGGCGGGAGCGGAACGGGGAGCTGTTTTTT. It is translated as CASSRRRERNGELFF.